The 16 T cell receptor beta chains presented below share a single source sample, sequenced in a study of T-cell memory formation after mild COVID-19. TCRdb independently ran MiXCR on the 5' RACE reads; one entry per CDR3 protein. The sample carries around 300,000 distinct CDR3 sequences, 10% to 15% recorded once. The specimen sequenced was PBMCs or a T cell subset sorted from them (not recorded which). The receptors originated from a man between 18 and 35 years old who had mild COVID-19 (a few samples of this study predate the infection). Cell type and time point are not known.

In DNA, the CDR3 is TGCAGCGTTGAAACGAACGCGAACACCGGGGAGCTGTTTTTT. Amino acid sequence: CSVETNANTGELFF. The chain is built from TRBV29-1 and TRBJ2-2; D not resolved. V was clipped by 2 bases and J by 0 bases, with 7 bases between them. Germline CDR1 reads SQVTM; CDR2 reads ANQGSEA. The CDR3 extends over 14 amino acids.

This clonotype was observed a handful of times. This chain links TRBV4-2 with TRBJ1-1, with D possibly TRBD1 on 5 matching bases. Germline V gene sequence: CDR1 LGHNA, CDR2 YNFKEQ. V lost 0 bases, J lost 5 bases, and 10 bases lay in between. The CDR3 runs 14 residues. The CDR3 sequence is CASSQDEGWTEAFF. The CDR3 DNA reads TGTGCCAGCAGCCAAGATGAGGGGTGGACTGAAGCTTTCTTT.

This clonotype was observed a handful of times. This sequence joins TRBV7-3 and TRBJ2-5; D perhaps matches TRBD2 (5 bases). Germline V CDR1 and CDR2: SGHTA, FQGTGA. Trimming stripped 5 bases from V and 0 bases from J, with 10 bases between. This CDR3 is built from 14 residues. The CDR3 loop is CASSPSGNQETQYF. For the CDR3, the DNA is TGTGCCAGCAGCCCCTCCGGGAACCAAGAGACCCAGTACTTC.

This clonotype was counted only a few times. The CDR3 nucleotides are TGTGCCAGCAGTTTTGTGCGGCACGACACCGGGGAGCTGTTTTTT. Protein: CASSFVRHDTGELFF. The V gene is TRBV28, the J gene TRBJ2-2; D unresolved. The CDR3 has 15 amino acids. CDR1 is MDHEN, CDR2 SYDVKM, per germline. V dropped 3 bases and J dropped 3 bases, with 11 bases sitting between them.

Many counts were recorded for this clonotype. V usage is TRBV10-2 and J usage is TRBJ2-2; D is unclear. The CDR3 is 12 amino acids. V shed 1 base and J shed 6 bases, with 3 bases lying between them. Germline V lookup: CDR1 WSHSY, CDR2 SAAADI. This chain's CDR3 is CASSEWAGELFF. The DNA of the CDR3 is TGCGCCAGCAGTGAGTGGGCCGGGGAGCTGTTTTTT.

The chain is built from TRBV6-6 and TRBJ1-5; 10 nucleotides match TRBD1. J gave up 6 bases and V 1 base, and 9 bases lay outside the gene matches. Germline CDR1 reads MNHNY; CDR2 reads SVGAGI (reference sequence). The CDR3 has 17 residues. CDR3 bases: TGTGCCAGCAGTTACTGGGTGACAGGGGGCGGGGGTCAGCCCCAGCATTTT. It codes for CASSYWVTGGGGQPQHF.

V and J are TRBV7-2 and TRBJ2-1; D ambiguous. Germline lookup yields CDR1 SGHTA and CDR2 FQGNSA. V was clipped by 2 bases and J by 8 bases, with 4 bases between them. The CDR3 contains 11 residues. The CDR3, as DNA: TGTGCCAGCAGCTTATTCGATGAGCAGTTCTTC. Amino acid sequence: CASSLFDEQFF.

The gene calls are TRBV5-1 and TRBJ1-6; 9 bases align to TRBD1. V gave up 3 bases and J gave up 10 bases; unmatched junction bases: 8. CDR1 is SGHRS and CDR2 is YFSETQ in the germline V gene. This CDR3 contains 15 residues. For the CDR3, the DNA is TGCGCCAGCAGCTGGGGGACAGGGTCAAAATCACCCCTCCACTTT. This encodes CASSWGTGSKSPLHF.

This chain connects TRBV11-2 to TRBJ1-1; tentative D call: TRBD1 (5 bases). The V end lost 5 bases, the J end lost 1 base, and 14 bases lay between the germline ends. The CDR3 runs 15 residues. CDR1 and CDR2 from the germline V gene are SGHAT and FQNNGV. CDR3 sequence: CASSTPRDGNTEAFF. The CDR3 DNA reads as TGTGCCAGCAGCACCCCGAGGGACGGGAACACTGAAGCTTTCTTT.

This clonotype has only a few counts. This chain joins TRBV14 and TRBJ1-3; 9 nucleotides line up with TRBD1. The V gene's germline CDR1 is SGHDN and CDR2 FVKESK. The ends lost 5 bases at V and 0 bases at J; junction bases unmatched: 2. The length of the CDR3 is 15 residues. The CDR3: CASSKQGASGNTIYF. The CDR3 nucleotides are TGTGCCAGCAGCAAACAGGGGGCCTCTGGAAACACCATATATTTT. The whole variable domain, filled in from reference TRBV14 and TRBJ1-3, reads EAGVTQFPSHSVIEKGQTVTLRCDPISGHDNLYWYRRVMGKEIKFLLHFVKESKQDESGMPNNRFLAERTGGTYSTLKVQPAELEDSGVYFCASSKQGASGNTIYFGEGSWLTVV.

The CDR3, as DNA: TGTGCCAGCAGCAAAGAGGGACAGGGGGCTAAGGGCTACACCTTC. Protein sequence: CASSKEGQGAKGYTF. The chain employs TRBV21-1 and TRBJ1-2; the table gives TRBD1 as D, unverified against the DNA. TRBV21-1 has pseudogene status. This CDR3 region has 15 residues.

This rearrangement joins TRBV4-1 to TRBJ1-2; TRBD1 agrees at 9 bases. Per the germline V gene, CDR1 is MGHRA and CDR2 is YSYEKL. V lost 0 bases and J lost 7; bases outside the gene matches: 6. The CDR3 loop spans 15 amino acids. The chain's CDR3 is CASSQESTGGRGYTF. As DNA, the CDR3 is TGCGCCAGCAGCCAAGAGTCAACAGGGGGCCGTGGCTACACCTTC.

In its sample, this clonotype was seen a few times. This rearrangement joins TRBV7-9 to TRBJ2-7; no reliable D call. Germline CDR1 is SEHNR and CDR2 is FQNEAQ (reference sequence). The V and J ends lost 0 bases and 3 bases respectively, with 9 bases between them. The CDR3 runs to 14 residues. CDR3 DNA sequence: TGTGCCAGCAGCTTAGCGGGCAGATACTACGAGCAGTACTTC. Translation gives CASSLAGRYYEQYF.

The chain carries TRBV4-2 and TRBJ1-1; D is unclear. This CDR3 region has 13 residues. V was cut by 1 base and J by 8 bases, with 11 bases left in between. Per the germline V gene, CDR1 is LGHNA and CDR2 is YNFKEQ. In nucleotides, the CDR3 is TGTGCCAGCAGCCAAGTGGGCCACTGGGAAGCTTTCTTT. This sequence encodes CASSQVGHWEAFF.

The rearrangement uses TRBV7-2 and TRBJ2-1, with D perhaps TRBD2 (5 bases). Trimming took 1 base from V and 2 from J, leaving 9 bases between them. Germline CDR1 reads SGHTA; CDR2 reads FQGNSA. The CDR3 loop spans 15 amino acids. The CDR3: CASSLGRATYNEQFF. In DNA form, the CDR3 reads TGTGCCAGCAGCTTAGGGCGGGCCACCTACAATGAGCAGTTCTTC.

The chain links TRBV6-1 to TRBJ1-5, with D possibly being TRBD1 (6 bases). Trimming stripped 3 bases from V and 3 bases from J, with 9 bases between. The CDR3 covers 14 residues. Germline lookup yields CDR1 MNHNS and CDR2 SASEGT. CDR3 residues: CASSDQGNNQPQHF. The CDR3 DNA reads TGTGCCAGCAGTGACCAGGGGAACAATCAGCCCCAGCATTTT.